This record concerns one TCR beta chain sequence. Its antigen remains unknown. This CDR3 spans 14 amino acids. V was clipped by 5 bases and J by 0 bases, with 11 bases between them. Germline lookup yields CDR1 SGHVS and CDR2 FQNEAQ. This specimen belongs to a study of beta chain features in type 1 diabetes. The study's findings and limits: Shortening of TCRB CDR3s, moderate but significant, appeared in all four CD4+ subsets of Type 1 diabetes patients.

The entirety of the isolated RNA underwent reverse transcription, so expressed TCRB transcripts were sequenced. The repertoire was sequenced with immunoSEQ multiplex PCR; TCRdb's copy has only in-frame clones and lacks some. This repertoire shows some 330,000 clones, around 13% found once; its top ten account for 0.0085% to 0.012%. This sequence originates from a young woman with type 1 diabetes. The V call is TRBV7-8, the J call TRBJ2-7; weak D call: TRBD1 (6 bases). Sequencing was performed on naive CD4+ T cells from blood. The CDR3 DNA follows: TGTGCCAGCAGCACTCGGACAGTCTCCTACGAGCAGTACTTC. It encodes CASSTRTVSYEQYF. The complete variable domain, with remaining parts taken from reference TRBV7-8 and TRBJ2-7, reads GAGVSQSPRYKVAKRGQDVALRCDPISGHVSLFWYQQALGQGPEFLTYFQNEAQLDKSGLPSDRFFAERPEGSVSTLKIQRTQQEDSAVYLCASSTRTVSYEQYFGPGTRLTVT.